Below are 21 T cell receptor beta chains sequenced from a single sample in a study of blood T cells in healthy people across ages (dated by TCRdb to between 2015 and 2017). Receptors were amplified or captured by 5' RACE. Sequencing instrument: Illumina HiSeq 2500. A second PCR of roughly 6 to 12 cycles was performed with a sample-barcoded 5' primer and a J-beta primer mix. The public reads were reprocessed in TCRdb via fastp at Q25 and MiXCR, keeping in-frame beta chains. One record per CDR3 amino acid sequence lists the most common genes and DNA. The sample records more than 700,000 distinct CDR3 sequences, about 53% of which are singletons. The ten largest account for 41% of the sample. The sample was blood. All receptors come from an older man in good health.

The chain recombines TRBV10-3 with TRBJ2-3, with 11 bases that match TRBD1. The V gene end was trimmed by 3 bases and the J gene end by 14 bases; junction bases not matched to a gene: 19. In germline, CDR1 is ENHRY, CDR2 SYGVKD. The CDR3 sequence is 17 residues long. The DNA for the CDR3 is TGTGCCATCAGTGACCCCGGACAGGGGGCTGTGCACAGATACGCGTATTTT. As protein: CAISDPGQGAVHRYAYF.

The chain is built from TRBV9 and TRBJ1-2, with D possibly matching TRBD1 (6 bases). V was shortened by 10 bases and J by 8 bases, with 21 bases between the two germline ends. Germline V gene data show CDR1 as SGDLS and CDR2 as YYNGEE. The CDR3 totals 13 residues. DNA of the CDR3: TGTGCCGCCTCGGGGGGCGGAATCTGGGGCTACACCTTC. Translated: CAASGGGIWGYTF.

Worth noting for this clonotype: At one of its ends the junction is not consistent with the germline gene, which may arise from a read error. This chain uses TRBV4-1 with TRBJ2-1, with 12 bases fitting TRBD2. The J call could be wrong; TRBJ2-7 is a better fit for the DNA end. The CDR3 has 16 residues. Germline CDR1 is MGHRA and CDR2 is YSYEKL. For the CDR3, the DNA is TGCGTCAGCAGCCAAGAGCGACTAGCGGGGGTTTACGAGCAGTACTTC. Residues: CVSSQERLAGVYEQYF.

This chain joins TRBV20-1 and TRBJ1-5; D not certain. The germline V gene encodes CDR1 DFQATT and CDR2 SNEGSKA (reference sequence). The CDR3 totals 13 residues. Trimming stripped 0 bases from V and 5 bases from J, with 8 bases between. CDR3 loop: CSARDRSYQPQHF. The DNA for the CDR3 is TGCAGTGCTAGAGACAGGTCTTATCAGCCCCAGCATTTT.

The V gene is TRBV28, the J gene TRBJ1-2, with TRBD1 matching over 7 bases. Trimming cost V 8 bases and J 4 bases; bases outside gene matches: 13. Germline-derived CDR1 and CDR2 are MDHEN and SYDVKM. This CDR3 is 15 amino acids long. The CDR3 region is CASLSLRGQRYGYTF. The CDR3 nucleotides read TGTGCCAGCCTAAGCCTTCGGGGACAGCGCTATGGCTACACCTTC.

The CDR3 is CASSSSFSYNEQFF. In nucleotides, the CDR3 is TGTGCCAGCAGTAGCTCATTCTCCTACAATGAGCAGTTCTTC. The V call is TRBV12-3 or TRBV12-4, the J call TRBJ2-1, with D uncertain. The CDR3 loop spans 14 amino acids. Trimming left V 5 bases short and J 0 bases short, with 8 bases between.

This chain connects TRBV7-9 to TRBJ1-2; D may be TRBD1 (6 bases). CDR3 size: 12 residues. The germline V and J ends were trimmed by 5 bases and 8 bases, with 12 bases remaining between them. In germline, CDR1 is SEHNR, CDR2 FQNEAQ (reference sequence). CDR3 sequence reads: CASSPNGGGYTF. The DNA of the CDR3 is TGTGCCAGCAGCCCCAATGGGGGCGGCTACACCTTC.

This clonotype has just a few counts. The chain employs TRBV9 and TRBJ2-5; TRBD2 aligns across 8 bases. The J segment lost 4 bases and the V segment lost 0 bases, leaving 8 bases of the junction unmatched. Germline CDR1 is SGDLS and CDR2 is YYNGEE. The CDR3 has 16 residues. Here the CDR3 reads CASSVDQAGAGETQYF. CDR3 DNA: TGTGCCAGCAGCGTAGATCAAGCGGGAGCCGGAGAGACCCAGTACTTC.

The chain combines TRBV7-2 with TRBJ2-7; 9 nucleotides match TRBD2. Germline V gene sequence: CDR1 SGHTA, CDR2 FQGNSA. Losses at the gene ends were 4 bases for V and 0 bases for J; bases not matched to a gene: 7. The CDR3 contains 16 residues. Written as DNA, the CDR3 is TGTGCCAGCAGCTCCCCAGCGGGAGGCCCCTCCTACGAGCAGTACTTC. Residues: CASSSPAGGPSYEQYF. Complete variable domain (other parts from reference TRBV7-2 and TRBJ2-7): GAGVSQSPSNKVTEKGKDVELRCDPISGHTALYWYRQSLGQGLEFLIYFQGNSAPDKSGLPSDRFSAERTGGSVSTLTIQRTQQEDSAVYLCASSSPAGGPSYEQYFGPGTRLTVT.

The chain joins TRBV7-3 to TRBJ2-3, with D possibly being TRBD2 (7 bases). Trimming cost V 5 bases and J 3 bases, with 15 bases left between them. The length of the CDR3 is 15 residues. Germline CDR1 and CDR2: SGHTA and FQGTGA. CDR3 sequence: CASSLGEGVTDTQYF. CDR3 nucleotides: TGTGCCAGCAGCCTAGGGGAGGGGGTAACAGATACGCAGTATTTT.

The sample holds a few counts of this clonotype. The rearrangement joins TRBV7-2 to TRBJ2-1; 9 nucleotides line up with TRBD1. CDR1 is SGHTA, CDR2 FQGNSA, per germline. CDR3 size: 20 residues. V gave up 0 bases and J gave up 1 base; unmatched junction bases: 13. CDR3 in DNA: TGTGCCAGCAGCTTAGCCGGCGGGACAGGGACGGTTCGATCCTACAATGAGCAGTTCTTC. Translated, it gives CASSLAGGTGTVRSYNEQFF. Filled out from reference TRBV7-2 and TRBJ2-1, the complete variable domain reads GAGVSQSPSNKVTEKGKDVELRCDPISGHTALYWYRQSLGQGLEFLIYFQGNSAPDKSGLPSDRFSAERTGGSVSTLTIQRTQQEDSAVYLCASSLAGGTGTVRSYNEQFFGPGTRLTVL.

The chain links TRBV12-3 or TRBV12-4 to TRBJ1-2, with D perhaps matching TRBD1 (6 bases). The ends were cut back, 7 bases at V and 6 bases at J, with 15 bases in the middle. The CDR3 extends over 13 amino acids. CDR3 residues: CASTPGGANGYTF. CDR3 nucleotides: TGTGCCAGCACTCCGGGGGGGGCCAATGGCTACACCTTC.

The rearrangement uses TRBV25-1 and TRBJ1-6; 9 positions match TRBD1. Trimming cost V 1 base and J 5 bases; bases outside gene matches: 0. Germline V gene lookup returns CDR1 MGHDK and CDR2 SYGVNS. The CDR3 extends over 15 amino acids. The CDR3 here is CASSEWTGDNSPLHF. In nucleotides, the CDR3 is TGTGCCAGCAGTGAATGGACAGGGGATAATTCACCCCTCCACTTT.

This clonotype was counted only a few times. The chain recombines TRBV7-2 with TRBJ2-6; 9 nucleotides align to TRBD1. Unmatched junction bases numbered 9, after V lost 5 bases and J lost 4 bases. The CDR3 runs to 17 residues. CDR1 SGHTA and CDR2 FQGNSA come from the germline V gene. CDR3 sequence reads: CASSPGTGLSGANVLTF. CDR3 in DNA: TGTGCCAGCAGCCCCGGGACAGGGTTGAGCGGGGCCAACGTCCTGACTTTC.

This chain joins TRBV15 and TRBJ2-7; possibly TRBD1 for D (6 bases). CDR1 is LNHNV and CDR2 is YYDKDF in the germline V gene (reference sequence). Trimming shortened V by 1 base and J by 3 bases, and 7 bases separated the two germline ends. The CDR3 totals 13 residues. The CDR3 reads CATSRVRGYEQYF. In DNA form, the CDR3 reads TGTGCCACCAGCAGAGTCAGGGGCTACGAGCAGTACTTC.

V and J are TRBV6-1 and TRBJ2-6, with D unresolved. CDR1 MNHNS and CDR2 SASEGT come from the germline V gene. This CDR3 is built from 14 residues. V shed 8 bases and J shed 0 bases, with 8 bases lying between them. As DNA, the CDR3 is TGTGCCAGCTATTTAGGCTCTGGGGCCAACGTCCTGACTTTC. Translated, it gives CASYLGSGANVLTF.

This chain connects TRBV12-3 or TRBV12-4 to TRBJ2-7; D is unresolved. V was clipped by 8 bases and J by 4 bases, with 12 bases between them. The CDR3 consists of 12 residues. The CDR3 DNA sequence: TGTGCCAGCGCGTGGACCCCTTACGAGCAGTACTTC. Translating it yields CASAWTPYEQYF.

Here the CDR3 DNA reads TGTGCCAGCAGCTTAGCCTCAGGAGATACGCAGTATTTT. This translates into CASSLASGDTQYF. This chain links TRBV7-2 with TRBJ2-3, with D unresolved. CDR3 length: 13 amino acids. Germline assignment: CDR1 SGHTA and CDR2 FQGNSA. V was trimmed by 0 bases and J by 5 bases, leaving 6 bases between them.

The chain has TRBV24-1 and TRBJ2-3; D uncertain. The V end was cut by 7 bases, the J end by 6 bases, with 10 bases between. CDR1 and CDR2 (germline): KGHDR, SFDVKD. The CDR3 runs 12 residues. CDR3 residues: CATSPLGDTQYF. The DNA for the CDR3 is TGTGCCACCAGCCCCTTGGGGGATACGCAGTATTTT.

The chain combines TRBV20-1 with TRBJ2-2; 7 bases are shared with TRBD2. V shed 5 bases and J 5 bases; nucleotides not matched to a gene: 8. The length of the CDR3 is 14 residues. In germline, CDR1 is DFQATT, CDR2 SNEGSKA (reference sequence). The CDR3 is CSAPGLDKTGELFF. DNA for the CDR3: TGCAGTGCTCCCGGACTAGATAAGACCGGGGAGCTGTTTTTT.

The chain recombines TRBV4-2 with TRBJ2-5; D unresolved. CDR1 is LGHNA and CDR2 is YNFKEQ in the germline V gene. V lost 11 bases and J 10 bases, leaving 11 bases between the germline ends. The CDR3 loop spans 9 amino acids. This CDR3 is CARCQVQYF. CDR3 nucleotides: TGTGCCCGCTGTCAAGTCCAGTACTTC.